This T cell receptor beta chain was sequenced in a study of T cells after yellow fever vaccination. The sample holds many counts of this clonotype. Antigen unknown. There are 14 residues in the CDR3. Germline values: CDR1 SEHNR, CDR2 FQNEAQ (reference sequence). Trimming removed 0 bases at V and 5 bases at J, with 10 bases between. Overall study results and limits: It was the secondary response that reached its peak faster, day 5 versus 15, but it was weaker. Re-detected after boosting: most primary clones, approximately 97% of CD4 and 75% to 90% of CD8. Among all clonotypes, a small share was observed in both CD4 and CD8 compartments.

Using its own MiXCR run on the 5' RACE reads, TCRdb lists one record per CDR3 protein. The sample consists of about 320,000 distinct CDR3 sequences, 3.5% to 5% of them appearing once. Sequencing used PBMCs, obtained 15 days after the yellow fever booster vaccination. V usage is TRBV7-9 and J usage is TRBJ1-2, with unresolved D. This TCR came from a man between 18 and 29 years old who received the YFV17D yellow fever vaccine. The CDR3 spells CASSLAGDLYGYTF. CDR3 sequence (DNA): TGTGCCAGCAGCTTAGCGGGCGATCTATATGGCTACACCTTC.